One T cell receptor beta chain is described in this entry. Antigen specificity is unknown. This specimen belongs to a study of cytomegalovirus exposure and HLA in healthy donors. Study-wide results and limits: Some V segments could not be told apart, so they were left out, TRBV6-2 and TRBV6-3 among them. Later analysis placed DRB1 highest and HLA-C lowest in TCR association rates, which differed by HLA locus. Among TCR beta chains, those listed as cytomegalovirus-associated numbered about 160.

PCR involved 60 Vbeta and 13 Jbeta primers. Original analysis: Per a later analysis, the number of unique TCR beta chains was some 80 million, of which 9 million to 14 million were shared. The protocol was immunoSEQ multiplex PCR, while the TCRdb copy is restricted to in-frame clones and leaves out a portion. The V and J calls and clone size were taken over from that table, and D and trimming were inferred from the DNA. The sample lists 150,000 to 200,000 clones, under 75% seen once, with approximately 6.9% in the top ten. From germline, CDR1 is SGHTA and CDR2 FQGTGA. V shed 2 bases, J shed 4 bases, and the junction held 3 bases outside the gene matches. CDR3 length equals 15 residues.

This sequence was found in a man between 40 and 49 years old in good health and CMV-seropositive. This rearrangement joins TRBV7-3 to TRBJ2-2; 8 nucleotides align to TRBD1. Sequencing was performed on PBMCs. The CDR3 loop reads CASSLWQGATGELFF. CDR3 DNA: TGTGCCAGCAGCTTATGGCAGGGGGCCACCGGGGAGCTGTTTTTT.